This TCR beta chain was recorded in a study of T cell repertoires in cytomegalovirus infection. About the research overall: It was the public TCR beta signatures that indicated both CMV infection and matching HLA type.

Study-wide points: The ex vivo response was dominated by HLA-C-restricted CMV-specific TCR beta clonotypes. Of the TCR beta families, the public ones yielded a cumulative frequency that identified carriers of CMV plus the relevant HLA.

This clonotype was picked up many times. Its antigen remains unknown. TCRdb ran MiXCR on the reads and lists one entry per CDR3 protein. The data contain around 440,000 distinct CDR3 sequences, around 11% of them singletons. The CDR3 has 16 amino acids. Per germline, CDR1 LNHNV and CDR2 YYDKDF (reference sequence). The trim removed 0 bases at V and 0 bases at J, leaving 4 bases unmatched. The sequence came from a human donor in good health (CMV status not recorded). Some clones in this sample may be carry-over from other donors' samples. This chain links TRBV15 with TRBJ1-2; 7 bases are shared with TRBD1. The sequencing input was PBMCs. The CDR3, as DNA: TGTGCCACCAGCAGAGACAGGGGGAAGGCTAACTATGGCTACACCTTC. Translation gives CATSRDRGKANYGYTF.